The sample holds a few counts of the clone carrying this T cell receptor (beta chain). With 5 bases clipped from V and 6 bases from J, the junction kept 10 bases outside the gene matches. The CDR3 totals 14 residues. Germline V gives CDR1 MDHEN, CDR2 SYDVKM. MiXCR, applied by TCRdb to the RACE reads, yields one record per CDR3 protein. The data hold 180,000 or so distinct CDR3 sequences, with approximately 31% observed a single time. These data originate in a study of human T cells and chemical hapten exposure. Study information: Variation in per-sample TCR yields came mainly from small pooled library volume differences.

Time point reported: pre-sensitization, week 0. Treatment defined: therapeutic diphenylcyclopropenone sensitization with weekly scalp DPC. Non-pregnant alopecia patients aged 18 to 70, suitable for DPC therapy. The chain recombines TRBV28 with TRBJ2-7, with 7 bases aligning to TRBD1. Sequencing used whole blood, obtained in connection with sensitization to the hapten diphenylcyclopropenone (DPC). The clonotype originates from a woman younger than 45 with alopecia areata. Some clones in this sample may be carry-over from other donors' samples. CDR3 coding DNA: TGTGCCAGCAGTCCCGGGACAGCACGTTTCGAGCAGTACTTC. Translation: CASSPGTARFEQYF.